The table lists the clone carrying this T cell receptor (beta chain) with many counts. The antigen is not known. The sample originates from a study of T-cell memory formation after mild COVID-19. Study-level results: Clonal second-wave expansions that peaked on day 37 had unconfirmed SARS-CoV-2 specificity. Some clones that responded were present in memory (sampled pre-infection), which suggests cross-reactive memory joined.

TCRdb analysed the 5' RACE reads with MiXCR anew, one entry per CDR3 protein. The sample has more than 250,000 distinct CDR3 sequences; over 15% are singletons. CDR1 is SGHRS and CDR2 is YFSETQ in the germline V gene. With V trimmed by 0 bases and J by 8 bases, 8 bases remained unmatched. There are 15 residues in the CDR3. Sequenced sample: PBMCs or a T cell subset sorted from them (not recorded which). The sequence came from a young man who had mild COVID-19 (a few samples of this study predate the infection). Cell type and time point are not known. V and J are TRBV5-1 and TRBJ2-4; TRBD1 agrees at 7 bases. The DNA for the CDR3 is TGCGCCAGCAGCTTGGAGGTCGGGACAGTTGACATTCAGTACTTC. It specifies CASSLEVGTVDIQYF.